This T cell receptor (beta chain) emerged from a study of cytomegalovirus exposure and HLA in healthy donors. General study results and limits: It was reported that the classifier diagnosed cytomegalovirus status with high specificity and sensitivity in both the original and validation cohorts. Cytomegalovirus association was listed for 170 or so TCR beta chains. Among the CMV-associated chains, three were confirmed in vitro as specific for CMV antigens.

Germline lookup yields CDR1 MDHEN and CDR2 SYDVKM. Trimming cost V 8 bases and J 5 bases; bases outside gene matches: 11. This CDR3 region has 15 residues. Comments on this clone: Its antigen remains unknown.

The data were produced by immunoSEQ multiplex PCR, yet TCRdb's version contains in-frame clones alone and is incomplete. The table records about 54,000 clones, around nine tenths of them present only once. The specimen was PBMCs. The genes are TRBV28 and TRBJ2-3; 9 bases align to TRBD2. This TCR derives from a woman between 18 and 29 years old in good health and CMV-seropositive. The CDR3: CASGELAGYVDTQYF. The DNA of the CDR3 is TGTGCCAGCGGGGAGCTAGCGGGGTATGTAGATACGCAGTATTTT.